These 18 T cell receptor beta chains were sequenced from one sample in a study of identical twins. TCRdb re-derived calls from the 5' RACE reads in MiXCR, one entry per CDR3 protein. Of hundreds of thousands of distinct CDR3 sequences in the sample, 21% were seen once. A further study also used this sample, focusing on T cells expressing NK-cell markers.

Sequencing used PBMCs. These TCRs come from a woman aged 18-29 years in good health.

This clonotype was counted a few times. CDR3 sequence: CASSQGAVGELFF. CDR3 nucleotides: TGTGCCAGCAGCCAAGGGGCTGTCGGGGAGCTGTTTTTT. The chain recombines TRBV5-5 with TRBJ2-2, with a weak D call TRBD1 (5 bases). The germline V and J ends were trimmed by 4 bases and 7 bases, with 11 bases remaining between them. In germline, CDR1 is SGHKS, CDR2 YYEKEE (reference sequence). This CDR3 contains 13 residues.

The chain has TRBV5-5 and TRBJ2-3; no clear D. CDR1 is SGHKS and CDR2 is YYEKEE in the germline V gene (reference sequence). V lost 1 base to trimming and J lost 11 bases, with 11 bases between them. The CDR3 length is 12 residues. The DNA for the CDR3 is TGTGCCAGCAGCTTGTATAGGGCGGAGCAGTATTTT. Its translation: CASSLYRAEQYF.

The V call is TRBV10-2, the J call TRBJ2-7; 14 bases match TRBD2. Germline CDR1 WSHSY, CDR2 SAAADI. CDR3 length equals 17 residues. Unmatched junction bases numbered 10, after V lost 5 bases and J lost 4 bases. CDR3 amino acids: CASSFGTSGRSRYEQYF. CDR3 sequence (DNA): TGCGCCAGCAGTTTCGGGACTAGCGGGAGAAGTAGGTACGAGCAGTACTTC.

V usage is TRBV20-1 and J usage is TRBJ1-2, with D hard to call. The V end was cut by 5 bases, the J end by 8 bases, with 18 bases between. CDR1 and CDR2 from the germline V gene are DFQATT and SNEGSKA (reference sequence). The CDR3 spans 13 residues. Written as DNA, the CDR3 is TGCAGTGCTCCCTCGACGGAGGAGAGAGGCTACACCTTC. Protein: CSAPSTEERGYTF.

The chain's CDR3 is CASSPGGISNQPQHF. The CDR3 nucleotides are TGTGCCAGCAGTCCAGGGGGGATTAGCAATCAGCCCCAGCATTTT. The V and J genes are TRBV12-3 or TRBV12-4 and TRBJ1-5, with 7 bases lining up with TRBD1. The length of the CDR3 is 15 residues. The trim removed 5 bases at V and 0 bases at J, leaving 4 bases unmatched.

This rearrangement joins TRBV30 to TRBJ2-5; possible D gene TRBD1, 5 bases. Germline V gene lookup returns CDR1 GTSNPN and CDR2 SVGIG (reference sequence). The CDR3 covers 13 residues. V lost 0 bases and J 5 bases, leaving 10 bases between the germline ends. In nucleotides, the CDR3 is TGTGCCTGGAGTGTAGGATCAGGGGAGACCCAGTACTTC. Encoded protein: CAWSVGSGETQYF. The full variable domain, its missing parts supplied by reference TRBV30 and TRBJ2-5, is SQTIHQWPATLVQPVGSPLSLECTVEGTSNPNLYWYRQAAGRGLQLLFYSVGIGQISSEVPQNLSASRPQDRQFILSSKKLLLSDSGFYLCAWSVGSGETQYFGPGTRLLVL.

This clonotype occurred many times. The chain carries TRBV5-6 and TRBJ2-7; D possibly corresponds to TRBD1 (5 bases). V was shortened by 5 bases and J by 2 bases, with 8 bases between the two germline ends. The CDR3 covers 12 residues. Germline CDR1 SGHDT, CDR2 YYEEEE. The DNA for the CDR3 is TGTGCCAGCAGGAAACAGGCCTACGAGCAGTACTTC. This sequence encodes CASRKQAYEQYF.

The chain carries TRBV13 and TRBJ2-3; no firm D call. This CDR3 spans 13 amino acids. Trimming took 5 bases from V and 4 from J, leaving 10 bases between them. Germline values: CDR1 PRHDT, CDR2 FYEKMQ (reference sequence). This chain's CDR3 is CASSLPGPDTQYF. The CDR3 DNA reads as TGTGCCAGCAGCCTCCCCGGTCCAGATACGCAGTATTTT.

This clonotype occurred a few times. The rearrangement uses TRBV27 and TRBJ2-7, with 8 bases fitting TRBD2. V lost 8 bases to trimming and J lost 2 bases; unmatched junction nucleotides: 5. The CDR3 is 13 amino acids. In germline, CDR1 is MNHEY, CDR2 SMNVEV (reference sequence). Here the CDR3 DNA reads TGTGCCAGCCGACTAGCGCCCACCTACGAGCAGTACTTC. This translates into CASRLAPTYEQYF.

This clonotype was counted a few times. This chain connects TRBV29-1 to TRBJ2-2; no firm D call. Trimming removed 7 bases from V and 5 bases from J, with 11 bases in between. The CDR3 is 12 residues long. CDR1 is SQVTM, CDR2 ANQGSEA, per germline. In DNA form, the CDR3 reads TGCAGCGGACGAAGGGATACCGGGGAGCTGTTTTTT. Translation: CSGRRDTGELFF.

The chain has TRBV6-2 or TRBV6-3 and TRBJ2-7; possibly TRBD2 for D (5 bases). CDR3 length: 13 amino acids. Trimming removed 7 bases from V and 6 bases from J, with 16 bases in between. From germline, CDR1 is MNHEY and CDR2 SVGEGT. The CDR3, as DNA: TGTGCCAGCACCGAAGGAGGCTTGCGCGAGCAGTACTTC. Translating it yields CASTEGGLREQYF.

The rearrangement uses TRBV18 and TRBJ2-5; D tentatively fits TRBD1 or TRBD2 (7 bases each). Per germline, CDR1 KGHSH and CDR2 LQKENI. The CDR3 covers 14 residues. The V end lost 5 bases, the J end lost 3 bases, and 13 bases lay between the germline ends. CDR3 in DNA: TGTGCCAGCTCAGCCGCAGGGGGGGAAGAGACCCAGTACTTC. Translation gives CASSAAGGEETQYF.

This chain's CDR3 is CASTRSGGQETQYF. In nucleotides, the CDR3 is TGTGCCAGCACCCGAAGCGGGGGACAAGAGACCCAGTACTTC. The genes are TRBV12-3 or TRBV12-4 and TRBJ2-5; 8 nucleotides match TRBD2. V lost 7 bases and J lost 2; bases outside the gene matches: 6. This CDR3 contains 14 residues.

This clonotype occurred many times. The rearrangement uses TRBV29-1 and TRBJ2-1; D unresolved. Trimming removed 4 bases at V and 2 bases at J, with 15 bases between. Germline CDR1 reads SQVTM; CDR2 reads ANQGSEA. This CDR3 has 15 amino acids. CDR3 amino acids: CSVGPSERAYNEQFF. DNA of the CDR3: TGCAGCGTTGGTCCCTCCGAGAGAGCCTACAATGAGCAGTTCTTC.

This clonotype was counted only a few times. The chain links TRBV4-3 to TRBJ2-1, with D uncertain. Germline V gene data show CDR1 as LGHNA and CDR2 as YSLEER. The CDR3 runs 13 residues. The ends were cut back, 4 bases at V and 8 bases at J, with 12 bases in the middle. CDR3 in amino acids: CASSLGIDYEQFF. CDR3 sequence (DNA): TGCGCCAGCAGCCTAGGAATAGATTATGAGCAGTTCTTC.

This clonotype was detected many times. The V and J genes are TRBV20-1 and TRBJ2-2, with 7 bases lining up with TRBD2. The CDR3 is 14 residues long. CDR1 and CDR2 from the germline V gene are DFQATT and SNEGSKA (reference sequence). Unmatched junction bases numbered 3, after V lost 0 bases and J lost 5 bases. The CDR3 nucleotides read TGCAGTGCTAGAGAGGCTAGCGGAACCGGGGAGCTGTTTTTT. Translation gives CSAREASGTGELFF.

The V gene is TRBV24-1, the J gene TRBJ2-1, with TRBD2 matching over 8 bases. The CDR3 length is 16 residues. With V trimmed by 4 bases and J by 0 bases, 4 bases remained unmatched. CDR1 KGHDR and CDR2 SFDVKD come from the germline V gene. The CDR3 DNA reads as TGTGCCACCAGTGACGCCGGGGGGGCCTCCTACAATGAGCAGTTCTTC. This codes for CATSDAGGASYNEQFF.

At least ten counts were recorded for this clonotype. The chain links TRBV30 to TRBJ2-1; a possible D gene is TRBD2 (5 bases). In germline, CDR1 is GTSNPN, CDR2 SVGIG (reference sequence). The CDR3 length is 13 residues. V was shortened by 3 bases and J by 8 bases, with 14 bases between the two germline ends. CDR3 sequence reads: CAWRGTRLDEQFF. The CDR3 DNA is TGTGCCTGGAGGGGTACTAGGCTCGATGAGCAGTTCTTC.